A selection of T cell receptor beta chains follows, all from one sample in a study of T cells in Graves' hyperthyroidism and ophthalmopathy. TCRdb ran MiXCR on the multiplex PCR reads and lists one entry per CDR3 protein. The sample contains 350,000 to 400,000 distinct CDR3 sequences, under 20% of which appear only once. What was sequenced was blood. These receptors all stem from a young man with Graves' ophthalmopathy. CDR3s include the opening cysteine and the closing phenylalanine or tryptophan. Fields, in order: D gene, clone size, V gene, J gene, CDR3 protein, CDR3 DNA. The D gene is left open where the match is weak. Size is stated for part of the rows, as once, few or many counts, or as a class when the clone is expanded.

D: -; size: few; V: TRBV4-1; J: TRBJ1-6; CDR3: CASSQDPQFTLHF; DNA: TGCGCCAGCAGCCAAGATCCGCAATTCACCCTCCACTTT
D: -; size: -; V: TRBV6-4; J: TRBJ2-1; CDR3: CASSDSEQSSYNEQFF; DNA: TGTGCCAGCAGTGACTCGGAGCAAAGCTCCTACAATGAGCAGTTCTTC
D: TRBD1; size: few; V: TRBV29-1; J: TRBJ2-7; CDR3: CSVDPGTGSYEQYF; DNA: TGCAGCGTCGACCCCGGGACAGGGTCCTACGAGCAGTACTTC
D: -; size: -; V: TRBV4-1; J: TRBJ2-1; CDR3: CASSQDPGGPYNEQFF; DNA: TGCGCCAGCAGCCAAGATCCGGGGGGCCCTTACAATGAGCAGTTCTTC
D: TRBD1; size: many; V: TRBV7-9; J: TRBJ2-5; CDR3: CASSSLLGTGAGETQYF; DNA: TGTGCCAGCAGCTCCTTGCTCGGGACAGGGGCCGGGGAGACCCAGTACTTC
D: TRBD2; size: many; V: TRBV13; J: TRBJ2-3; CDR3: CASSTPSGGGTDTQYF; DNA: TGTGCCAGCAGCACCCCCTCCGGGGGGGGCACAGATACGCAGTATTTT
D: -; size: -; V: TRBV19; J: TRBJ2-1; CDR3: CASSITGFQFF; DNA: TGTGCCAGTAGTATCACGGGATTTCAGTTCTTC
D: TRBD1; size: -; V: TRBV10-3; J: TRBJ2-7; CDR3: CATQGQETYEQYF; DNA: TGTGCCACCCAGGGACAGGAGACCTACGAGCAGTACTTC
D: TRBD2; size: many; V: TRBV18; J: TRBJ2-3; CDR3: CASSPGRLFGDTQYF; DNA: TGTGCCAGCTCACCCGGGAGGCTTTTCGGGGATACGCAGTATTTT
D: -; size: -; V: TRBV27; J: TRBJ2-2; CDR3: CASSVLQGTTGELFF; DNA: TGTGCCAGCAGTGTCTTGCAGGGTACCACCGGGGAGCTGTTTTTT
D: TRBD2; size: few; V: TRBV4-2; J: TRBJ2-7; CDR3: CASSQGNSGGAEQYF; DNA: TGTGCCAGCAGCCAAGGGAATAGCGGGGGGGCCGAGCAGTACTTC
D: -; size: -; V: TRBV19; J: TRBJ2-5; CDR3: CASSPIGGRETQYF; DNA: TGTGCCAGTAGCCCTATAGGGGGACGAGAGACCCAGTACTTC
D: -; size: many; V: TRBV18; J: TRBJ1-4; CDR3: CASSLREVEKLFF; DNA: TGTGCCAGCTCACTCCGGGAGGTGGAAAAACTGTTTTTT
D: TRBD1; size: -; V: TRBV3-1; J: TRBJ2-7; CDR3: CSSSRIGQGARPLEQYF; DNA: TGTTCCAGCAGCCGTATAGGACAGGGGGCGCGTCCCCTCGAGCAGTACTTC
D: TRBD1; size: once; V: TRBV25-1; J: TRBJ1-4; CDR3: CASSPRSGQRQKLFF; DNA: TGTGCCAGCAGTCCCCGTTCGGGACAGAGGCAAAAACTGTTTTTT
D: TRBD1; size: -; V: TRBV27; J: TRBJ1-6; CDR3: CASSFSLGQGNSPLHF; DNA: TGTGCCAGCAGTTTTTCGCTGGGACAGGGGAACTCACCCCTCCACTTT
D: TRBD2; size: many; V: TRBV11-2; J: TRBJ2-1; CDR3: CASSLDRGGDEQFF; DNA: TGTGCCAGCAGCTTAGACCGGGGGGGGGATGAGCAGTTCTTC
D: -; size: few; V: TRBV6-1; J: TRBJ1-5; CDR3: CASTERTNQPQHF; DNA: TGTGCCAGCACCGAACGGACAAATCAGCCCCAGCATTTT
D: TRBD1; size: many; V: TRBV6-6; J: TRBJ1-5; CDR3: CASSYFRDRGSGNQPQHF; DNA: TGTGCCAGCAGTTACTTCCGGGACAGGGGATCCGGCAATCAGCCCCAGCATTTT
D: -; size: -; V: TRBV29-1; J: TRBJ1-5; CDR3: CSVGGGDNQPHHF; DNA: TGCAGCGTTGGAGGGGGAGACAATCAGCCCCATCATTTT
D: -; size: -; V: TRBV6-1; J: TRBJ1-2; CDR3: CASRTETNYGYTF; DNA: TGTGCCAGCAGAACCGAGACTAACTATGGCTACACCTTC
D: TRBD1; size: many; V: TRBV27; J: TRBJ2-3; CDR3: CASSLPGQTTDTQYF; DNA: TGTGCCAGCAGTTTGCCGGGACAGACCACAGATACGCAGTATTTT
D: -; size: few; V: TRBV6-4; J: TRBJ1-2; CDR3: CASSERFQAASGYTF; DNA: TGTGCCAGCAGTGAGAGGTTCCAGGCAGCGTCTGGCTACACCTTC
D: TRBD1; size: many; V: TRBV11-2; J: TRBJ1-2; CDR3: CASSLGGTGYGYTF; DNA: TGTGCCAGCAGCTTAGGCGGGACAGGGTATGGCTACACCTTC
D: -; size: many; V: TRBV20-1; J: TRBJ1-2; CDR3: CSAPGQYGSGYTF; DNA: TGCAGTGCTCCTGGACAGTACGGGAGCGGCTACACCTTC
D: -; size: many; V: TRBV2; J: TRBJ1-4; CDR3: CASSELGIPLEEKLFF; DNA: TGTGCCAGCAGTGAGCTGGGAATTCCGTTGGAAGAAAAACTGTTTTTT
D: -; size: many; V: TRBV6-5; J: TRBJ2-7; CDR3: CASSYSMVDEQYF; DNA: TGTGCCAGCAGTTACTCGATGGTCGACGAGCAGTACTTC
D: TRBD2; size: -; V: TRBV13; J: TRBJ2-3; CDR3: CASSPRTSGARTDTQYF; DNA: TGTGCCAGCAGCCCGAGGACTAGCGGGGCCCGCACAGATACGCAGTATTTT
D: -; size: many; V: TRBV6-5; J: TRBJ2-1; CDR3: CASSYSYSGLGNEQFF; DNA: TGTGCCAGCAGTTACTCGTATTCAGGATTGGGCAATGAGCAGTTCTTC
D: -; size: -; V: TRBV9; J: TRBJ2-5; CDR3: CASSDDLGARETQYF; DNA: TGTGCCAGCAGCGACGACCTGGGGGCGCGTGAGACCCAGTACTTC
D: -; size: many; V: TRBV3-1; J: TRBJ2-5; CDR3: CASSPPGWGAETQYF; DNA: TGTGCCAGCAGCCCCCCGGGATGGGGGGCAGAGACCCAGTACTTC
D: TRBD1; size: many; V: TRBV2; J: TRBJ1-1; CDR3: CASREDRGSYTEAFF; DNA: TGTGCCAGCAGGGAAGACAGGGGCTCTTACACTGAAGCTTTCTTT
D: -; size: many; V: TRBV7-2; J: TRBJ1-2; CDR3: CASSLARGSPTSNYGYTF; DNA: TGTGCCAGCAGCTTAGCTCGGGGGTCACCCACTTCTAACTATGGCTACACCTTC
D: TRBD1; size: many; V: TRBV12-3/TRBV12-4; J: TRBJ2-3; CDR3: CASNDRGHPDTQYF; DNA: TGTGCCAGCAATGACAGGGGACACCCAGATACGCAGTATTTT
D: -; size: -; V: TRBV29-1; J: TRBJ1-1; CDR3: CSVDGDHTGNTEAFF; DNA: TGCAGCGTTGATGGGGATCATACAGGGAACACTGAAGCTTTCTTT
D: -; size: few; V: TRBV5-1; J: TRBJ1-6; CDR3: CASSLMGQGIINSPLHF; DNA: TGCGCCAGCAGCTTGATGGGGCAGGGAATCATAAATTCACCCCTCCACTTT
D: TRBD1; size: many; V: TRBV28; J: TRBJ1-1; CDR3: CASSQPLTGWTEAFF; DNA: TGTGCCAGCAGTCAACCCTTGACAGGGTGGACTGAAGCTTTCTTT
D: TRBD2; size: many; V: TRBV28; J: TRBJ2-1; CDR3: CASSFFLAGSSYNEQFF; DNA: TGTGCCAGCAGTTTCTTTCTAGCGGGAAGCTCCTACAATGAGCAGTTCTTC
D: TRBD1; size: few; V: TRBV27; J: TRBJ2-1; CDR3: CASTPYPLRGSNEQFF; DNA: TGTGCCAGCACCCCATATCCTCTCAGGGGGAGCAATGAGCAGTTCTTC
D: -; size: many; V: TRBV3-1; J: TRBJ1-6; CDR3: CASSQVPGGISPLHF; DNA: TGTGCCAGCAGCCAGGTTCCCGGGGGGATTTCACCCCTCCACTTT
D: -; size: -; V: TRBV19; J: TRBJ1-2; CDR3: CASTIARDGGYTF; DNA: TGTGCCAGTACCATCGCCCGGGACGGTGGCTACACCTTC